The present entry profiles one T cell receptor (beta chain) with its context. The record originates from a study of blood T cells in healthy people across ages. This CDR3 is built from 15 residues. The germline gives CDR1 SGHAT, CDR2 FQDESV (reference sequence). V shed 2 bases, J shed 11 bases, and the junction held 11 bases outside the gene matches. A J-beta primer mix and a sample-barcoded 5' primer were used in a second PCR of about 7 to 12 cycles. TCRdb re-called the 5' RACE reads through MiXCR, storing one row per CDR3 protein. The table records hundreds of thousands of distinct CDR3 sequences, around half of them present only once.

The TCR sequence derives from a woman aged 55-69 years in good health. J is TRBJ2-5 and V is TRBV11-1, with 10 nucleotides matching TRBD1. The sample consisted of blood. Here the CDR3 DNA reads TGTGCCAGCAGCTTAAAGGGACAGGGGTACAATGAGCAGTACTTC. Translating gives CASSLKGQGYNEQYF.